This TCR beta chain is from a study of identical twins' blood T cells. Trimming took 0 bases from V and 6 from J, leaving 9 bases between them. The CDR3 length is 14 residues. CDR1 is SGHNT and CDR2 is YYREEE in the germline V gene (reference sequence). Original processing notes: Each donor had about 85,000 to nearly 500,000 clonotypes. TCRdb reprocessed the 5' RACE reads via MiXCR and lists one record per CDR3 protein. These V and J calls derive from TCRdb rather than the authors' analysis. Found here are hundreds of thousands of distinct CDR3 sequences, around 30% of them singletons; the top ten hold roughly 5.5%. In this sample, this clonotype turned up a few times.

This TCR was recovered from a woman aged 18-55 years in good health. The sample comprised PBMCs. The chain links TRBV5-4 to TRBJ2-2; D gene uncertain. The CDR3 region has the DNA TGTGCCAGCAGCTTGGATGTAACTTCCGGGGAGCTGTTTTTT. The encoded protein is CASSLDVTSGELFF.